Shown below are 17 T cell receptor beta chains from a single sample sequenced in a study of OX40 agonist ivuxolimab in advanced cancers. The assay was immunoSEQ multiplex PCR, and TCRdb's table has in-frame clones only and misses some. The sample shows more than 15,000 clones, around four fifths of them seen only once. The source material was CD4+ or CD8+ T cells sorted from blood, sampled in a trial of the OX40 agonist ivuxolimab. Receptors were obtained from an adult with an advanced solid tumor such as melanoma, head and neck, liver or kidney cancer.

The rearrangement links TRBV5-1 to TRBJ2-4; weak D call: TRBD2 (6 bases). This CDR3 is 12 amino acids long. Germline CDR1 SGHRS, CDR2 YFSETQ. V shed 2 bases and J shed 8 bases, with 8 bases lying between them. The CDR3 DNA sequence: TGCGCCAGCAGCTTCGGGGGAGACATTCAGTACTTC. It translates to CASSFGGDIQYF. Variable domain in full (rest from reference TRBV5-1 and TRBJ2-4): KAGVTQTPRYLIKTRGQQVTLSCSPISGHRSVSWYQQTPGQGLQFLFEYFSETQRNKGNFPGRFSGRQFSNSRSEMNVSTLELGDSALYLCASSFGGDIQYFGAGTRLSVL.

The chain uses TRBV5-6 and TRBJ2-7; D ambiguous. This CDR3 contains 13 residues. Germline CDR1 and CDR2: SGHDT and YYEEEE. V was clipped by 2 bases and J by 0 bases, with 6 bases between them. This CDR3 is CASSLFSSYEQYF. In nucleotides, the CDR3 is TGTGCCAGCAGCTTATTCAGCTCCTACGAGCAGTACTTC.

This rearrangement joins TRBV4-1 to TRBJ2-5; D possibly corresponds to TRBD2 (6 bases). The germline V gene encodes CDR1 MGHRA and CDR2 YSYEKL. This CDR3 contains 14 residues. V was clipped by 5 bases and J by 11 bases, with 21 bases between them. The CDR3 coding sequence is TGCGCCAGCAGCTTTGTACGGGGGTCTGGAGAGCAGTACTTC. Amino acids: CASSFVRGSGEQYF.

The chain uses TRBV7-9 and TRBJ2-5, with TRBD1 identical over 8 bases. The end of the DNA aligns better with TRBJ2-7, so the J call may be wrong. Germline V gene lookup returns CDR1 SEHNR and CDR2 FQNEAQ (reference sequence). The CDR3 extends over 12 amino acids. DNA of the CDR3: TGTGCCAGCTACTCAGGGGGCCTCGAGCAGTACTTC. Translating it yields CASYSGGLEQYF.

The chain combines TRBV27 with TRBJ2-2; 8 bases are a match to TRBD1. Germline assignment: CDR1 MNHEY and CDR2 SMNVEV (reference sequence). CDR3 size: 14 residues. V dropped 8 bases and J dropped 7; count of bases not matched to a gene: 9. The CDR3 is CASGSDRAYGELFF. The CDR3 nucleotides are TGTGCCAGCGGTTCGGACAGGGCCTACGGGGAGCTGTTTTTT.

The chain couples TRBV11-2 to TRBJ2-1; 15 nucleotides align to TRBD2. CDR1 is SGHAT and CDR2 is FQNNGV in the germline V gene. J gave up 8 bases and V 5 bases, and 10 bases lay outside the gene matches. The CDR3 is made up of 17 amino acids. CDR3 sequence reads: CASSPWTSGRAVYEQFF. The CDR3 DNA reads as TGTGCCAGCAGCCCGTGGACTAGCGGGAGGGCCGTCTATGAGCAGTTCTTC.

The gene calls are TRBV4-2 and TRBJ2-2; 10 bases are shared with TRBD2. Per the germline V gene, CDR1 is LGHNA and CDR2 is YNFKEQ. Germline trimming cut 4 bases from V and 2 bases from J; bases unmatched to any gene: 7. This CDR3 has 17 amino acids. The CDR3 DNA is TGTGCCAGCAGCCCTCCTTGGACTAGCGGTAACACCGGGGAGCTGTTTTTT. It codes for CASSPPWTSGNTGELFF.

V usage is TRBV27 and J usage is TRBJ2-1; D gene ambiguous. Germline CDR1 reads MNHEY; CDR2 reads SMNVEV (reference sequence). The V gene lost 2 bases and the J gene lost 3 bases, with 11 bases spanning the gap. CDR3 length equals 15 residues. In DNA, the CDR3 is TGTGCCAGCAGTTTAAAGGCACTCAACTACAATGAGCAGTTCTTC. Amino acids: CASSLKALNYNEQFF.

The rearrangement links TRBV5-4 to TRBJ1-3; 8 bases match TRBD1. The CDR3 has 15 amino acids. Germline CDR1 reads SGHNT; CDR2 reads YYREEE (reference sequence). The V gene end was trimmed by 0 bases and the J gene end by 2 bases; junction bases not matched to a gene: 1. Here the CDR3 reads CASSLEQGAGNTIYF. DNA for the CDR3: TGTGCCAGCAGCTTGGAACAGGGGGCTGGAAACACCATATATTTT. Drawing the rest from reference TRBV5-4 and TRBJ1-3, the complete variable domain is ETGVTQSPTHLIKTRGQQVTLRCSSQSGHNTVSWYQQALGQGPQFIFQYYREEENGRGNFPPRFSGLQFPNYSSELNVNALELDDSALYLCASSLEQGAGNTIYFGEGSWLTVV.

V and J are TRBV15 and TRBJ2-5, with D tentatively TRBD2 (7 bases). The germline V and J ends were trimmed by 3 bases and 3 bases, with 14 bases remaining between them. Germline V gene lookup returns CDR1 LNHNV and CDR2 YYDKDF (reference sequence). This CDR3 spans 15 amino acids. CDR3 region: CATSRGGEGEETQYF. The CDR3 nucleotides read TGTGCCACCAGCAGGGGCGGGGAGGGGGAAGAGACCCAGTACTTC.

The chain couples TRBV5-1 to TRBJ2-1; D could derive from TRBD1 or TRBD2 (5 bases each). With 2 bases removed from V and 7 bases from J, the gap between germline ends came to 22 bases. From germline, CDR1 is SGHRS and CDR2 YFSETQ. The CDR3 length is 17 residues. The CDR3 nucleotides read TGCGCCAGCAGCTTAGCCGGGCTAGCCCTAAAGGGGAATGAGCAGTTCTTC. Translated: CASSLAGLALKGNEQFF.

This chain links TRBV10-1 with TRBJ1-2; 8 bases fit TRBD1. Looked up from germline, CDR1 is WNHNN and CDR2 is SYGVQD (reference sequence). The CDR3 is 13 amino acids. With V trimmed by 5 bases and J by 6 bases, 5 bases remained unmatched. CDR3 in DNA: TGCGCCAGCAGTCCAGGGGGCGCAAATGGCTACACCTTC. Protein sequence: CASSPGGANGYTF.

The CDR3: CASRIASNQPQHF. CDR3 DNA sequence: TGCGCCAGCAGGATTGCTAGCAATCAGCCCCAGCATTTT. This sequence joins TRBV5-1 and TRBJ1-5; no definite D call. Germline V gene data show CDR1 as SGHRS and CDR2 as YFSETQ. This CDR3 is 13 amino acids long. Trimming pared 5 bases from V and 0 bases from J, leaving 6 bases between.

The chain recombines TRBV7-9 with TRBJ2-7; perhaps TRBD1 as D (6 bases). Trimming pared 5 bases from V and 6 bases from J, leaving 17 bases between. The length of the CDR3 is 14 residues. Germline V CDR1 and CDR2: SEHNR, FQNEAQ (reference sequence). The DNA of the CDR3 is TGTGCCAGCAGCCTGGACAGCCGCTCGAGCGAGCAGTACTTC. Translation: CASSLDSRSSEQYF.

This chain joins TRBV5-1 and TRBJ2-1; 7 bases fit TRBD2. CDR1 SGHRS and CDR2 YFSETQ come from the germline V gene. This CDR3 spans 15 amino acids. V was clipped by 0 bases and J by 7 bases; unmatched bases: 7. As DNA, the CDR3 is TGCGCCAGCAGCTTGGAGCGGGGCCGGGGGAATGAGCAGTTCTTC. It yields the protein CASSLERGRGNEQFF.

This clone was observed a single time. This rearrangement joins TRBV5-1 to TRBJ2-5; D is perhaps TRBD1 (6 bases). The CDR3 has 13 amino acids. CDR1 and CDR2 (germline): SGHRS, YFSETQ. V was clipped by 5 bases and J by 1 base, with 9 bases between them. The CDR3 is CASSRTVQETQYF. The CDR3 DNA is TGCGCCAGCAGTCGGACAGTCCAAGAGACCCAGTACTTC. Full variable domain (rest looked up from reference TRBV5-1 and TRBJ2-5): KAGVTQTPRYLIKTRGQQVTLSCSPISGHRSVSWYQQTPGQGLQFLFEYFSETQRNKGNFPGRFSGRQFSNSRSEMNVSTLELGDSALYLCASSRTVQETQYFGPGTRLLVL.

V is TRBV4-3 and J is TRBJ1-1; D is perhaps TRBD1 (6 bases). V was shortened by 1 base and J by 0 bases, with 9 bases between the two germline ends. CDR1 is LGHNA and CDR2 is YSLEER in the germline V gene. This CDR3 has 15 residues. The CDR3 nucleotides read TGCGCCAGCAGCCAAGGAGGGGGGGTGAACACTGAAGCTTTCTTT. Translating gives CASSQGGGVNTEAFF.